These T cell receptor beta chains were read from a single sample in a study of blood T cell repertoires in COVID-19. Assay: immunoSEQ multiplex PCR; the TCRdb copy retains only in-frame clones and omits some. This repertoire shows about 96,000 clones, about four fifths found once; its top ten account for 17%. The specimen was peripheral blood. The source of these receptors is a woman aged 55-70 years with acute or convalescent COVID-19. Each CDR3 is given with its conserved first and last residue. A D gene is named only where the DNA matches it firmly. The size field is filled for only some rows; it gives once, few, many or a size class.

v_gene	j_gene	d_gene	abundance	CDR3nt	CDR3aa
TRBV11-2	TRBJ2-7	-	-	TGTGCCAGCAGCTTAGGGACAGCTGTTTCCTACGAGCAGTACTTC	CASSLGTAVSYEQYF
TRBV4-3	TRBJ1-5	-	-	TGCGCCAGCAGCCAAGATTTGTCGGGGTTTAATCAGCCCCAGCATTTT	CASSQDLSGFNQPQHF
TRBV6-6	TRBJ2-1	-	-	TGTGCCAGCAGTTACGAGGCAGATTACAATGAGCAGTTCTTC	CASSYEADYNEQFF
TRBV28	TRBJ1-5	TRBD1	-	TGTGCCAGCAGTACCCGAATACAGGGGGCTGGACAGCCCCAGCATTTT	CASSTRIQGAGQPQHF
TRBV5-1	TRBJ1-6	TRBD1	-	TGCGCCAGCAGCTTTTTAGGGGGCGACAATTCACCCCTCCACTTT	CASSFLGGDNSPLHF
TRBV2	TRBJ2-7	-	-	TGTGCCAGCACCCCAGGTCCTGGCGAGCAGTACTTC	CASTPGPGEQYF
TRBV2	TRBJ2-1	-	-	TGTGCCAGCAGTTACCGGGAAAACTACAATGAGCAGTTCTTC	CASSYRENYNEQFF
TRBV15	TRBJ2-1	-	-	TGTGCCACCAGCTACCAGGCGAGGACACCCTACAATGAGCAGTTCTTC	CATSYQARTPYNEQFF
TRBV18	TRBJ1-2	-	-	TGTGCCAGCTCACCACAGGGGTCCAAGCGTGGCTACACCTTC	CASSPQGSKRGYTF
TRBV3-1/TRBV3-2	TRBJ2-7	-	many	TGTGCCAGCAGCCAAGGGTCACAGCCTAACTACGAGCAGTACTTC	CASSQGSQPNYEQYF
TRBV14	TRBJ1-1	-	few	TGTGCCAGCAGCCAACAGGGTGAAGCTTTCTTT	CASSQQGEAFF
TRBV6-2/TRBV6-3	TRBJ2-7	-	-	TGTGCCAGCAGTAATCCCACAGCCTTAATGGAGCAGTACTTC	CASSNPTALMEQYF
TRBV18	TRBJ1-1	-	-	TGTGCCAGCTCAGGGCAAATGAACACTGAAGCTTTCTTT	CASSGQMNTEAFF
TRBV3-1/TRBV3-2	TRBJ1-2	TRBD1	-	TGTGCCAGCAGCCAACAATCCAGGGGGTACTATGGCTACACCTTC	CASSQQSRGYYGYTF
TRBV3-1/TRBV3-2	TRBJ1-4	-	-	TGTGCCAGCAGCCAAGCCCTCAGGGTATGGGGTGAAAAACTGTTTTTT	CASSQALRVWGEKLFF
TRBV5-1	TRBJ1-2	TRBD1	-	TGCGCCAGCAGCGGCGGGAGCGGCCGGGACAGGGTGCTGAATGGCTACACCTTC	CASSGGSGRDRVLNGYTF
TRBV7-6	TRBJ1-4	TRBD1	-	TGTGCCAGCAGCCGAACCCAGGGGGAGGATGAAAAACTGTTTTTT	CASSRTQGEDEKLFF
TRBV18	TRBJ1-5	-	-	TGTGCCAGCTCACCACAGACAGGCTCCAATCAGCCCCAGCATTTT	CASSPQTGSNQPQHF
TRBV7-9	TRBJ1-2	TRBD1	-	TGTGCCAGCAGCACCAACCGCCGGAGGACAGGGGATGGCTACACCTTC	CASSTNRRRTGDGYTF
TRBV2	TRBJ2-5	TRBD2	-	TGTGCCAGCAGTGAAACGCCTAGCGGGGGTCCTACCCAGTACTTC	CASSETPSGGPTQYF
TRBV7-9	TRBJ1-1	-	-	TGTGCCAGCAGCTTGGGCGACAGGAACACTGAAGCTTTCTTT	CASSLGDRNTEAFF
TRBV9	TRBJ1-2	-	-	TGTGCCAGCAGCGTAGCTAGTACACCAACAAACTATGGCTACACCTTC	CASSVASTPTNYGYTF
TRBV27	TRBJ2-7	TRBD1	-	TGTGCCAGCAGGACCGGGACAGGGTTAAACGAGCAGTACTTC	CASRTGTGLNEQYF
TRBV6-1	TRBJ1-3	-	-	TGTGCCAGCAGTGAGGCGGGTTACTCTGGAAACACCATATATTTT	CASSEAGYSGNTIYF
TRBV29-1	TRBJ1-2	TRBD1	once	TGCAGCGTCGGGGGACAGGGCTATGGCTACACCTTC	CSVGGQGYGYTF
TRBV4-2	TRBJ1-3	TRBD1	once	TGTGCCAGCAGCCTTGGGACAGTCTCTGGAAACACCATATATTTT	CASSLGTVSGNTIYF
TRBV19	TRBJ1-4	-	-	TGTGCCAGTAGTATAGTCCTTCCAGGGGCTGAAAAACTGTTTTTT	CASSIVLPGAEKLFF
TRBV2	TRBJ1-1	-	-	TGTGCCAGCAGTGGGAGGGGGGGAGCTGAAGCTTTCTTT	CASSGRGGAEAFF
TRBV2	TRBJ1-5	TRBD1	-	TGTGCCAGCAGGCTAACCGGGACAGGAAGTCAGCCCCAGCATTTT	CASRLTGTGSQPQHF
TRBV7-2	TRBJ2-1	-	-	TGTGCCAGCAGCTACAGGTACAATGAGCAGTTCTTC	CASSYRYNEQFF
TRBV7-8	TRBJ2-2	TRBD2	-	TGTGCCAGCAGCCCCCGACTAGCGGGGGGCCATTCGAACACCGGGGAGCTGTTTTTT	CASSPRLAGGHSNTGELFF
TRBV15	TRBJ2-2	TRBD1	-	TGTGCCACCCGGACAGGGCACGTGAGCACCGGGGAGCTGTTTTTT	CATRTGHVSTGELFF
TRBV28	TRBJ1-1	-	few	TGTGCCAGCAGTTTCGCGAGAACTGAAGCTTTCTTT	CASSFARTEAFF
TRBV9	TRBJ2-5	TRBD2	-	TGTGCCAGCAGCGTAGGTTTGCAAGCGGGGGTTGAGACCCAGTACTTC	CASSVGLQAGVETQYF
TRBV11-2	TRBJ1-4	-	once	TGTGCCAGCAGCGGCACCCCAACTAATGAAAAACTGTTTTTT	CASSGTPTNEKLFF
TRBV27	TRBJ1-2	TRBD1	-	TGTGCCAGCAGTCCCGGGACAGGGGGTGGTAACTATGGCTACACCTTC	CASSPGTGGGNYGYTF
TRBV7-8	TRBJ2-5	TRBD1	-	TGTGCCAGCAGCCTACAGGGGTTCTTGGAGACCCAGTACTTC	CASSLQGFLETQYF
TRBV6-2/TRBV6-3	TRBJ2-1	-	-	TGTGCCAGCAGTCGACATCAGGGCGCCTCCTACAATGAGCAGTTCTTC	CASSRHQGASYNEQFF
TRBV7-2	TRBJ2-3	TRBD2	-	TGTGCCAGCAGCTTAGTGCCCTTTTCTAGCGGGGGGGCTGATACGCAGTATTTT	CASSLVPFSSGGADTQYF
TRBV28	TRBJ2-3	-	-	TGTGCCAGCAGCATTCGGGGGGCCGGCACAGATACGCAGTATTTT	CASSIRGAGTDTQYF
TRBV28	TRBJ2-7	-	-	TGTGCCAGCAGTTCCACGGGAGAGGGAGTCCCCTACGAGCAGTACTTC	CASSSTGEGVPYEQYF
TRBV5-6	TRBJ2-5	-	-	TGTGCCAGCAGCTTTCGTCAGGGAATCCAAGAGACCCAGTACTTC	CASSFRQGIQETQYF
TRBV5-4	TRBJ2-7	TRBD1	-	TGTGCCAGCAGCATCGGCAGGGGGTCGGGCGAGCAGTACTTC	CASSIGRGSGEQYF
TRBV24-1	TRBJ2-3	-	-	TGTGCCACCAGTGAGCGAGGACGGCCAGGGGATACGCAGTATTTT	CATSERGRPGDTQYF
TRBV4-3	TRBJ2-4	TRBD1	few	TGCGCCAGCAGCCAAGATACGACAGGGCGAGCCAAAAACATTCAGTACTTC	CASSQDTTGRAKNIQYF
TRBV3-1/TRBV3-2	TRBJ1-5	-	-	TGTGCCAGCAGCCAAACGCGGGATAACCAGCCCCAGCATTTT	CASSQTRDNQPQHF
TRBV14	TRBJ1-2	-	-	TGTGCCAGCAGCCAAGTGGAAACAGAAATCCGTTACTTC	CASSQVETEIRYF
TRBV4-3	TRBJ2-3	-	-	TGCGCCAGCAGCCAAGAAGAGGCGAGGCGTTCAGATACGCAGTATTTT	CASSQEEARRSDTQYF
TRBV2	TRBJ1-2	-	-	TGTGCCAGCAGTGCCCGCGCGGACACCGCCTTGCATGGCTACACCTTC	CASSARADTALHGYTF
TRBV7-7	TRBJ2-1	TRBD1	-	TGTGCCAGCAGCGAAGGTGGACAGGGCATCAATGAGCAGTTCTTC	CASSEGGQGINEQFF
TRBV7-9	TRBJ1-1	-	-	TGTGCCAGCATCCAACCCCCTGCGGCTGAAGCTTTCTTT	CASIQPPAAEAFF
TRBV10-3	TRBJ2-2	TRBD1	-	TGTGCCATCAGTGATCGGACAGGGGGCGCCTTAACCGGGGAGCTGTTTTTT	CAISDRTGGALTGELFF
TRBV4-2	TRBJ1-3	TRBD1	-	TGTGCCAGCAGCCAAGATCCGAGACAGGGCAGGGTGGGAAACACCATATATTTT	CASSQDPRQGRVGNTIYF
TRBV12-3/TRBV12-4	TRBJ1-1	-	-	TGTGCCAGCAGTCAAACACCGACTGAAGCTTTCTTT	CASSQTPTEAFF